Listed here is a single T cell receptor beta chain. Sequencing used immunoSEQ v3. Generated by immunoSEQ multiplex PCR, the TCRdb table keeps only in-frame clones and is missing some. This sample has more than 9,500 clones, with over 70% found just once. These data originate in a study of TIL therapy for anti-PD-1-resistant metastatic lung cancer. The CDR3 loop spans 15 amino acids. V lost 3 bases and J 2 bases, leaving 10 bases between the germline ends. In germline, CDR1 is SEHNR, CDR2 FQNEAQ (reference sequence). Time point: pre-treatment sample, taken before nivolumab and TIL therapy. The chain links TRBV7-9 to TRBJ2-2; D could derive from TRBD1 or TRBD2 (6 bases each). The TCR originated in a person aged 25 to 79 with non-small cell lung cancer. This specimen consisted of blood, obtained at baseline. CDR3 in DNA: TGTGCCAGCAGCTTTGGGGGGCCCAACACCGGGGAGCTGTTTTTT. This gives the protein CASSFGGPNTGELFF.